Listed below are T cell receptor beta chains from one sample, sequenced in a study of T cell changes during pregnancy in multiple sclerosis. Measured with immunoSEQ multiplex PCR; TCRdb has only the in-frame clones, and not every one. The data contain around 72,000 clones, around nine tenths of them singletons. Specimen: peripheral blood, collected in the second trimester of pregnancy. All receptors come from a female donor in good health, enrolled as a control in a pregnancy study. Both conserved end residues are part of each CDR3. Fields, in order: J gene, CDR3 length, V gene, CDR3 protein.

TRBJ1-4 15 TRBV6-5 CANRGTAATNEKLFF
TRBJ1-2 14 TRBV15 CATSSGTANYGYTF
TRBJ1-2 16 TRBV5-4 CASSLVSLVVGDGYTF
TRBJ1-2 15 TRBV4-3 CASSLSMGRNYGYTF
TRBJ1-5 14 TRBV7-8 CASSFTGVNQPQHF
TRBJ1-2 13 TRBV27 CASSPFARGQYTF
TRBJ2-2 14 TRBV29-1 CSAPTGGSAGELFF
TRBJ1-3 16 TRBV7-8 CASSLGTLSSGNTIYF
TRBJ1-1 13 TRBV27 CASLGTGMTEAFF
TRBJ2-7 15 TRBV9 CASSVGGGGTYEQYF
TRBJ2-1 15 TRBV18 CASSRSSGLHNEQFF